This TCR beta chain stems from a study of PD-1 blockade in classical Hodgkin lymphoma. Regarding the study as a whole: Complete responders matched newly diagnosed patients in baseline diversity. Patients were excluded if nivolumab began under 1 year after ASCT (the autologous transplant). Nothing has yet pinned down what causes the repertoire differences, possibly disease activity or prior therapy. With CD4+ cells, TCR diversity rose significantly by C4D1, but not with CD8+ cells.

This clone was observed a handful of times. Its antigen remains unidentified. All patients relapsed after autologous stem cell transplantation, and brentuximab vedotin exposure varied. V was trimmed by 1 base and J by 4 bases, leaving 11 bases between them. Germline CDR1 MNHEY, CDR2 SMNVEV (reference sequence). The CDR3 has 15 residues. TCRdb keeps only in-frame clones here, not all; method: immunoSEQ multiplex PCR. The repertoire has roughly 14,000 clones, approximately 60% of them found once; the top ten carry about 11%. Sequenced here: peripheral blood mononuclear cells (PBMCs), sampled at baseline. This receptor was obtained from a human donor with classical Hodgkin lymphoma. The V and J genes are TRBV27 and TRBJ1-5, with a possible D match to TRBD1 (5 bases). The CDR3 spells CASSLFYGGNQPQHF. The CDR3 DNA follows: TGTGCCAGCAGTTTATTTTACGGGGGAAATCAGCCCCAGCATTTT.